This T cell receptor beta chain was identified during a study of blood T cell dynamics during melanoma immunotherapy. The time point is: pre-treatment baseline. TCRdb's copy holds only in-frame clones and misses some; the assay was immunoSEQ multiplex PCR. The profile shows more than 10,000 clones, around 85% of them singletons. Looked up from germline, CDR1 is SGHNT and CDR2 is YYREEE (reference sequence). The V and J ends lost 4 bases and 5 bases, in that order; junction bases with no gene match: 4. The CDR3 loop spans 14 amino acids. This chain uses TRBV5-4 with TRBJ2-5, with TRBD2 matching over 11 bases. The receptor comes from a human donor with melanoma. Sequenced material: blood, taken from a patient treated with checkpoint blockade. The CDR3 sequence is CASSPRTSGETQYF. The CDR3 DNA reads TGTGCCAGCAGCCCGAGGACTAGCGGGGAGACCCAGTACTTC.